A single sample is the source of the 19 T cell receptor beta chains below, sequenced in a study of T cells in Graves' hyperthyroidism and ophthalmopathy. There were TCR beta CDR3 regions amplified from RNA transcripts. The HTBI primer set served for first-round RT-PCR of the TCR CDR3. TCRdb re-called the multiplex PCR reads with MiXCR, one entry per CDR3 protein. This table has roughly 250,000 distinct CDR3 sequences, approximately 16% appearing once. The sample was blood. All receptors come from a woman younger than 35 with Graves' ophthalmopathy.

This clonotype was seen many times. The chain uses TRBV27 and TRBJ1-2; TRBD1 is a possible D gene (5 bases). From germline, CDR1 is MNHEY and CDR2 SMNVEV (reference sequence). Trimming left V 5 bases short and J 6 bases short, with 13 bases between. The CDR3 consists of 13 residues. The CDR3 region is CASSPSWGNGYTF. The DNA of the CDR3 is TGTGCCAGCAGTCCGAGTTGGGGGAATGGCTACACCTTC.

The J gene is TRBJ2-2, the V gene TRBV7-3, with 14 nucleotides matching TRBD2. The germline V gene encodes CDR1 SGHTA and CDR2 FQGTGA. V trimming: 0 bases; J trimming: 7 bases; junction bases outside the gene matches: 7. The CDR3 runs to 18 residues. In DNA, the CDR3 is TGTGCCAGCAGCTTAACCGGGACTAGCGGGAGCAGCGGCGGGGAGCTGTTTTTT. This codes for CASSLTGTSGSSGGELFF.

There are many counts of this clonotype. CDR3 protein: CASSPYRDRAGRGSGTEAFF. CDR3 sequence (DNA): TGTGCCAGCAGCCCTTACCGGGACCGCGCTGGACGTGGCTCCGGGACTGAAGCTTTCTTT. The chain employs TRBV7-2 and TRBJ1-1, with a weak D call TRBD1 (5 bases). The CDR3 consists of 20 residues. CDR1 is SGHTA and CDR2 is FQGNSA in the germline V gene. V lost 5 bases to trimming and J lost 5 bases, with 33 bases between them.

This clonotype was seen many times. V and J are TRBV7-9 and TRBJ2-5, with D possibly TRBD2 on 5 matching bases. V was clipped by 7 bases and J by 1 base, with 13 bases between them. From germline, CDR1 is SEHNR and CDR2 FQNEAQ (reference sequence). The CDR3 spans 14 residues. The CDR3 region has the DNA TGTGCCAGCATCAGCCGGACTGCCCAAGAGACCCAGTACTTC. Residues: CASISRTAQETQYF. Together with reference TRBV7-9 and TRBJ2-5, the CDR3 gives the full variable domain: DTGVSQNPRHKITKRGQNVTFRCDPISEHNRLYWYRQTLGQGPEFLTYFQNEAQLEKSRLLSDRFSAERPKGSFSTLEIQRTEQGDSAMYLCASISRTAQETQYFGPGTRLLVL.

This clonotype was recorded many times. J is TRBJ2-5 and V is TRBV29-1; perhaps TRBD2 as D (5 bases). Germline CDR1 reads SQVTM; CDR2 reads ANQGSEA. CDR3 length: 12 residues. V was cut by 7 bases and J by 3 bases, with 12 bases left in between. The CDR3 here is CSGQSGEETQYF. In DNA, the CDR3 is TGCAGCGGCCAGAGCGGAGAAGAGACCCAGTACTTC. Full variable domain (rest looked up from reference TRBV29-1 and TRBJ2-5): SAVISQKPSRDICQRGTSLTIQCQVDSQVTMMFWYRQQPGQSLTLIATANQGSEATYESGFVIDKFPISRPNLTFSTLTVSNMSPEDSSIYLCSGQSGEETQYFGPGTRLLVL.

Note on this clonotype: This sequence may be a read error, since a much larger clone differs from it by one base. As DNA, the CDR3 is TGTGCCAGCAGCTCCGGGGGAGGGACCCAGTACTTC. Translating gives CASSSGGGTQYF. The chain employs TRBV11-2 and TRBJ2-5; TRBD2 is a possible D gene (6 bases). Germline CDR1 SGHAT, CDR2 FQNNGV. Trimming took off 4 bases at V and 7 bases at J, with 10 bases between the two ends. The CDR3 runs 12 residues.

This clonotype was seen repeatedly, ten times or more. The chain joins TRBV4-1 to TRBJ2-3; D not certain. Trimming took off 4 bases at V and 0 bases at J, with 14 bases between the two ends. Germline-derived CDR1 and CDR2 are MGHRA and YSYEKL. The CDR3 totals 16 residues. This CDR3 reads CASSLLGSTSTDTQYF. In nucleotides, the CDR3 is TGCGCCAGCAGCCTTCTTGGTTCTACCAGCACAGATACGCAGTATTTT.

This sequence joins TRBV18 and TRBJ1-3; 9 bases align to TRBD1. The CDR3 spans 18 residues. V dropped 3 bases and J dropped 3; count of bases not matched to a gene: 12. Germline CDR1 is KGHSH and CDR2 is LQKENI. In nucleotides, the CDR3 is TGTGCCAGCTCACCCACCGGACAGGGGCGGCGGGATGGAAACACCATATATTTT. The encoded protein is CASSPTGQGRRDGNTIYF.

The rearrangement joins TRBV28 to TRBJ2-7; TRBD1 matches 10 bases. The CDR3 covers 16 residues. CDR1 MDHEN and CDR2 SYDVKM come from the germline V gene. V lost 4 bases and J lost 5; bases outside the gene matches: 11. The CDR3 spells CASSSLGTGAADEQYF. The CDR3, as DNA: TGTGCCAGCAGTTCTCTCGGGACAGGGGCCGCCGACGAGCAGTACTTC.

This clonotype has a count of ten or more. The V call is TRBV29-1, the J call TRBJ2-7, with D perhaps being TRBD1 or TRBD2 (5 bases each). Germline CDR1 reads SQVTM; CDR2 reads ANQGSEA. The CDR3 totals 14 residues. The V gene lost 7 bases and the J gene lost 3 bases, with 19 bases spanning the gap. The chain's CDR3 is CSARNWDGNYEQYF. The CDR3 DNA sequence: TGCAGCGCCCGCAACTGGGACGGGAACTACGAGCAGTACTTC.

In this sample, this clonotype turned up many times. The rearrangement joins TRBV6-1 to TRBJ2-5, with 7 bases lining up with TRBD2. The germline V gene encodes CDR1 MNHNS and CDR2 SASEGT. Trimming cost V 10 bases and J 5 bases; bases outside gene matches: 7. This CDR3 region has 12 residues. The chain's CDR3 is CATGLDRETQYF. CDR3 DNA sequence: TGTGCCACAGGACTAGATCGGGAGACCCAGTACTTC.

The chain joins TRBV25-1 to TRBJ2-5, with TRBD1 matching over 7 bases. Germline V lookup: CDR1 MGHDK, CDR2 SYGVNS. The CDR3 runs to 16 residues. J gave up 3 bases and V 5 bases, and 12 bases lay outside the gene matches. The CDR3 spells CASSPLPGQDKETQYF. CDR3 in DNA: TGTGCCAGCAGTCCACTTCCCGGACAGGATAAAGAGACCCAGTACTTC.

This clonotype was counted ten times or more. The chain is built from TRBV3-1 and TRBJ2-3; 14 bases align to TRBD2. V trimming: 4 bases; J trimming: 4 bases; junction bases outside the gene matches: 4. This CDR3 contains 16 residues. Germline V lookup: CDR1 LGHDT, CDR2 YNNKEL (reference sequence). Written as DNA, the CDR3 is TGTGCCAGCAGCCTTTTGACTAGCGGGGGGGCAGATACGCAGTATTTT. This codes for CASSLLTSGGADTQYF.

This clonotype was recorded many times. V gene TRBV2 combines with J gene TRBJ1-5; 8 bases match TRBD1. The V segment lost 6 bases and the J segment 4 bases; nucleotides outside the gene matches: 14. Germline CDR1 and CDR2: SNHLY and FYNNEI. This CDR3 spans 17 amino acids. The CDR3 protein is CASSQEVGTGNNQPQHF. The DNA for the CDR3 is TGTGCCAGCAGCCAAGAGGTGGGGACAGGAAATAATCAGCCCCAGCATTTT.

CDR3: CASSTGTGAHEQYF. In DNA, the CDR3 is TGCGCCAGCAGCACCGGGACAGGGGCGCACGAGCAGTACTTC. The rearrangement joins TRBV4-3 to TRBJ2-7; 10 bases align to TRBD1. This CDR3 spans 14 amino acids. Per the germline V gene, CDR1 is LGHNA and CDR2 is YSLEER. With 5 bases clipped from V and 5 bases from J, the junction kept 6 bases outside the gene matches.

The rearrangement joins TRBV19 to TRBJ2-5; tentative D call: TRBD1 (6 bases). Germline values: CDR1 LNHDA, CDR2 SQIVND (reference sequence). CDR3 length equals 15 residues. The V gene lost 6 bases and the J gene lost 5 bases, with 19 bases spanning the gap. The CDR3 sequence is CASSQWQGFGETQYF. In DNA form, the CDR3 reads TGTGCCAGTAGCCAATGGCAGGGGTTTGGGGAGACCCAGTACTTC.

This clonotype was recorded a few times. This chain links TRBV5-1 with TRBJ2-5, with 12 nucleotides matching TRBD2. The CDR3 runs to 17 residues. V lost 4 bases, J lost 2 bases, and 9 bases stayed unmatched. Germline V gene sequence: CDR1 SGHRS, CDR2 YFSETQ. The CDR3 is CASSPGLAGNFQETQYF. The CDR3 nucleotides read TGCGCCAGCAGCCCGGGACTAGCGGGCAATTTTCAAGAGACCCAGTACTTC.

This clonotype has a count of ten or more. V is TRBV20-1 and J is TRBJ2-1; D not certain. This CDR3 region has 13 residues. With 7 bases removed from V and 5 bases from J, the gap between germline ends came to 15 bases. Germline assignment: CDR1 DFQATT and CDR2 SNEGSKA (reference sequence). The chain's CDR3 is CSGRRGVNNEQFF. CDR3 DNA: TGCAGTGGTAGGCGTGGAGTAAACAATGAGCAGTTCTTC.

This clonotype was found many times. The rearrangement joins TRBV10-3 to TRBJ2-1; 11 nucleotides agree with TRBD2. The trim removed 8 bases at V and 7 bases at J, leaving 7 bases unmatched. The germline V gene has CDR1 ENHRY and CDR2 SYGVKD. The CDR3 totals 14 residues. CDR3 DNA: TGTGCCATCGGTACTAGCGGGAGTAGGAATGAGCAGTTCTTC. As protein: CAIGTSGSRNEQFF.